One T cell receptor (beta chain) is described in this entry. The antigen it binds to is not known. Base quality data are lacking; no much larger clone is found one base away. Another Seattle source contributed samples from volunteer blood donors who had recovered from COVID-19. Each collaborating institution followed its own protocols to collect whole blood in K2EDTA tubes. For TCRbeta analysis, collaborators shipped samples in one of three forms: frozen whole blood, isolated PBMCs, or DNA extracted from either of those sample types. V loses 5 bases of germline sequence and J loses 5 bases, and the interval between the two ends is 19 bases. The germline V gene (reference sequence) gives CDR1 as SEHNR and CDR2 as FQNEAQ. From the cysteine through the phenylalanine, the CDR3 covers 16 amino acids. CDR3 DNA only is kept here, 48 bases in frame from base 1. These data originate in a study of blood T cell repertoires in COVID-19 (dated by TCRdb to about 2020). Some background on the complete study: Samples covering the acute and convalescent phases of COVID-19 were provided by collaborators in the United States, Italy and Spain. Subjects who had been exposed to COVID-19, were actively infected with it, or had recovered from it provided the deeply sampled blood TCRbeta repertoires that made up the dataset. HLA class I and class II types, where available, came from metadata supplied by the sample provider rather than from assay-based typing. A freely available public database, intended as a resource for researchers studying the immune response to SARS-CoV-2, is where the repertoires were released. The material from the prospective study consisted of cDNA or gDNA derived from T cells, B-cell-depleted T cells, or PBMCs. The samples were drawn from two sources: the first 160 participants of the ongoing ImmuneRACE study, and approximately 1,300 subjects contributed by 6 global collaborators. A de-identified subject ID, COVID-19 status, age in years and sex were almost always included in the sample metadata.

Broader findings and caveats from the paper: Clinical and demographic metadata were provided uncurated, with the amount varying by source and participant.

TCRbeta CDR3 regions were amplified from genomic DNA using the immunoSEQ Assay, a bias-controlled multiplex PCR. In the source study's methods: Within the assay, amplification of reference gene primers was used to estimate how many nucleated cells each sample contained. To quantify the absolute abundance of each unique TCRbeta CDR3 rearrangement, sequence reads were collapsed and filtered. For each sample, productive Simpson clonality was calculated as the square root of Simpson's diversity index across productive rearrangements. In its TCRdb copy, this immuneACCESS table keeps in-frame sequences only and misses some clones. Where compared with another copy, unresolved V genes explain less than half of these, and the others have no known cause. That table gives V, J and clone size, and the DNA gave D and trimming. The sample table records about 160,000 clones; roughly 86% of these occur just once. 3% to 4.5% of the sample comes from the top ten.

The specimen was peripheral blood. The rearranged segments are TRBV7-9 and TRBJ2-1; a tentative D call is TRBD2 (7 bases match). This clonotype was obtained from a woman aged 55-70 years who had recovered from COVID-19. In nucleotides, the sequence is TGTGCCAGCAGCGCCAAACAGGGAGGGTTCCACAATGAGCAGTTCTTC. Translated, it gives CASSAKQGGFHNEQFF.